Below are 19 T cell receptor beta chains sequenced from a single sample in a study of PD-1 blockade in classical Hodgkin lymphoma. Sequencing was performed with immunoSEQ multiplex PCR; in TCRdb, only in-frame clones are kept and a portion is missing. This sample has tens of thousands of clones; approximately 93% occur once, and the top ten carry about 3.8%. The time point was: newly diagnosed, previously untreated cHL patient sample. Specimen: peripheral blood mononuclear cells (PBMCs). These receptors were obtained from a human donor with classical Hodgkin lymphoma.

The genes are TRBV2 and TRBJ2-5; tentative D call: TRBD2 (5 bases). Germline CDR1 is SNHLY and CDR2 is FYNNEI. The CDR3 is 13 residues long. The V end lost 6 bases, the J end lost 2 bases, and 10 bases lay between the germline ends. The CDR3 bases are TGTGCCAGCAGGGCAGACTATCAAGAGACCCAGTACTTC. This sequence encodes CASRADYQETQYF.

The CDR3 loop is CASGKASTDTQYF. The DNA of the CDR3 is TGTGCCAGCGGCAAGGCTAGCACAGATACGCAGTATTTT. The rearrangement uses TRBV28 and TRBJ2-3; D unresolved. CDR3 length: 13 amino acids. From germline, CDR1 is MDHEN and CDR2 SYDVKM. V was cut by 8 bases and J by 0 bases, with 9 bases left in between.

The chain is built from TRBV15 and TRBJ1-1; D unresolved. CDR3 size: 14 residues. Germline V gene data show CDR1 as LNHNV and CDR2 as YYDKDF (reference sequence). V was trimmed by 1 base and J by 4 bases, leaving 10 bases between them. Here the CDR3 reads CATSRVARTTEAFF. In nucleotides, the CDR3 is TGTGCCACCAGCAGAGTAGCCCGGACCACTGAAGCTTTCTTT.

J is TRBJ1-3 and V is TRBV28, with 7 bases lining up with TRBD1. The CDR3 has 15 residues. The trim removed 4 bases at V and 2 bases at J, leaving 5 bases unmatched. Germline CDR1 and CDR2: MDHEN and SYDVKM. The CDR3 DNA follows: TGTGCCAGCAGTTCTCCTGACAGGGCTGGAAACACCATATATTTT. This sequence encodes CASSSPDRAGNTIYF. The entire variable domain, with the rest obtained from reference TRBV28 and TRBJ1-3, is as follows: DVKVTQSSRYLVKRTGEKVFLECVQDMDHENMFWYRQDPGLGLRLIYFSYDVKMKEKGDIPEGYSVSREKKERFSLILESASTNQTSMYLCASSSPDRAGNTIYFGEGSWLTVV.

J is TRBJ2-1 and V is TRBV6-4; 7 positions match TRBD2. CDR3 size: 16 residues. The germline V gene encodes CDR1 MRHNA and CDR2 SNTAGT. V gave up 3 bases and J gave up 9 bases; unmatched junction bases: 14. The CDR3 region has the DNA TGTGCCAGCAGTGAAAAGACTAGCCCGGTTATTGGTGAGCAGTTCTTC. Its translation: CASSEKTSPVIGEQFF.

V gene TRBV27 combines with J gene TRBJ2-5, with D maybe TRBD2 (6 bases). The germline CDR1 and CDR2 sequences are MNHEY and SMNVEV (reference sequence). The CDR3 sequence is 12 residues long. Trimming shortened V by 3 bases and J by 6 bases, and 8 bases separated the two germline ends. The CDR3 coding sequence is TGTGCCAGCAGTTTGGGAGGAAAGACCCAGTACTTC. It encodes CASSLGGKTQYF.

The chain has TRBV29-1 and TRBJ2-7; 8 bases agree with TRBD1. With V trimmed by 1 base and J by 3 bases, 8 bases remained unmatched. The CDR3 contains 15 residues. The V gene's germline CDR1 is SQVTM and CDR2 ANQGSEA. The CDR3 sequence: CSVEVNDRGFYEQYF. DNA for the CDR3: TGCAGCGTTGAAGTTAATGACAGGGGCTTCTACGAGCAGTACTTC.

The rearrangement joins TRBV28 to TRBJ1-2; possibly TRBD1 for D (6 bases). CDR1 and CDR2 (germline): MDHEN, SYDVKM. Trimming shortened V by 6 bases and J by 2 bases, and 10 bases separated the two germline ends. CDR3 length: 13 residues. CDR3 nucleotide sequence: TGTGCCAGCAGGGGGGCACCGAACTATGGCTACACCTTC. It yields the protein CASRGAPNYGYTF.

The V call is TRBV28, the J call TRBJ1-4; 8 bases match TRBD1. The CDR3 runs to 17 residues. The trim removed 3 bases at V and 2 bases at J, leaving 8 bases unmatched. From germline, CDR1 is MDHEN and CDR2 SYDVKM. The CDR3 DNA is TGTGCCAGCAGTTTTCCCCCGCAGGGGGCTACTAATGAAAAACTGTTTTTT. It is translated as CASSFPPQGATNEKLFF. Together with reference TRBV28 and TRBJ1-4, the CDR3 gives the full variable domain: DVKVTQSSRYLVKRTGEKVFLECVQDMDHENMFWYRQDPGLGLRLIYFSYDVKMKEKGDIPEGYSVSREKKERFSLILESASTNQTSMYLCASSFPPQGATNEKLFFGSGTQLSVL.

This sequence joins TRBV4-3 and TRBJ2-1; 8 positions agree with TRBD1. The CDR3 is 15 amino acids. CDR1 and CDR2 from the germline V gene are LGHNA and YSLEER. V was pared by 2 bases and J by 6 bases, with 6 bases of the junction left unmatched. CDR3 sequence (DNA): TGCGCCAGCAGCCAACCGGGACAGGCAGGCAATGAGCAGTTCTTC. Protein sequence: CASSQPGQAGNEQFF.

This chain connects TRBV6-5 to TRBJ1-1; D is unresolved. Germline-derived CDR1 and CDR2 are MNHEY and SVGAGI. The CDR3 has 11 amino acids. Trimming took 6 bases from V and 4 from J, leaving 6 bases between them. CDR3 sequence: CASRAGTEAFF. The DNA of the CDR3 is TGTGCCAGCAGAGCAGGCACTGAAGCTTTCTTT.

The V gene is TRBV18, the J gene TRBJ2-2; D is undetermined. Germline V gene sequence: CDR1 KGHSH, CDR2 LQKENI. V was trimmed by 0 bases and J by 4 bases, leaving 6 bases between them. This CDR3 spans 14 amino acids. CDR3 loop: CASSPPSATGELFF. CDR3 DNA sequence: TGTGCCAGCTCACCACCGAGCGCCACCGGGGAGCTGTTTTTT.

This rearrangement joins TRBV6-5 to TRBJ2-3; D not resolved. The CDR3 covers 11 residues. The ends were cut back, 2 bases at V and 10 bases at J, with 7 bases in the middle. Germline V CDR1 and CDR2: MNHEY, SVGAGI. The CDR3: CASSYGPSQYF. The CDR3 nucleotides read TGTGCCAGCAGTTACGGACCGTCGCAGTATTTT.

DNA for the CDR3: TGCGCCAGCAGTCTGACTAGCGGGGCCAGCACAGATACGCAGTATTTT. This sequence encodes CASSLTSGASTDTQYF. V is TRBV5-1 and J is TRBJ2-3; TRBD2 matches 11 bases. With V trimmed by 5 bases and J by 0 bases, 5 bases remained unmatched. The CDR3 contains 16 residues. CDR1 and CDR2 from the germline V gene are SGHRS and YFSETQ.

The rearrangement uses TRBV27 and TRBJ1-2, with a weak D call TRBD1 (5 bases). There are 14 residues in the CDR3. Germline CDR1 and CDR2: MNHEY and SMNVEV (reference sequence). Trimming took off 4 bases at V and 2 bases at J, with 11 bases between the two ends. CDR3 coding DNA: TGTGCCAGCAGTTCAGGGTCCCTGAACTATGGCTACACCTTC. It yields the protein CASSSGSLNYGYTF.

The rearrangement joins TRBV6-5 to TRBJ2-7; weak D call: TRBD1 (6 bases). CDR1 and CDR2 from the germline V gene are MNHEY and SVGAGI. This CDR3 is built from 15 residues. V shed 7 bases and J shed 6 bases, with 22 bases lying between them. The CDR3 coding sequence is TGTGCCAGCAAACAAATGCAGGGGATTCGTTCCGAGCAGTACTTC. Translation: CASKQMQGIRSEQYF.

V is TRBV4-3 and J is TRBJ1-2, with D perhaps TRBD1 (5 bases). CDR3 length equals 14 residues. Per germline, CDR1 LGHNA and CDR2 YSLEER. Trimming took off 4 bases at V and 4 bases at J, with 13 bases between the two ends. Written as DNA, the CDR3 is TGCGCCAGCAGCCTTACGGGACGTCTCTATGGCTACACCTTC. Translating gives CASSLTGRLYGYTF.

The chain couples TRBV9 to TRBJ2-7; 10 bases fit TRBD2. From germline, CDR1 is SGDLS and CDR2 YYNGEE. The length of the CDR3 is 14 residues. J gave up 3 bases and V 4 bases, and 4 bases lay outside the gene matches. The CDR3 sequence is CASSPSGSSYEQYF. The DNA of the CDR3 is TGTGCCAGCAGCCCTAGCGGGAGTAGCTACGAGCAGTACTTC.

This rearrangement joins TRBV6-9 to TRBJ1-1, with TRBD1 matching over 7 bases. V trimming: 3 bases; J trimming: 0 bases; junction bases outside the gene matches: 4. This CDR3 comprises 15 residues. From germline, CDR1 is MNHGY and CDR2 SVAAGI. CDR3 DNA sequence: TGTGCCAGCAGTTACACGGGACAGCTGAACACTGAAGCTTTCTTT. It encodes CASSYTGQLNTEAFF.